The subject of this entry is one T cell receptor beta chain. Its antigen is unidentified. This sample was taken from a study of T cells in narcolepsy. Across the whole study: Enrolled donors included narcolepsy type 1 or type 2 patients and healthy controls.

Sequenced by immunoSEQ multiplex PCR; TCRdb stores in-frame clones only, minus some. This sample has just over 40,000 clones, with around 88% found just once. Findings of the study overall: No autoreactive T cell clone sequences appeared in some memory CD4+ repertoires. Blood of same and different patients, but not healthy controls, reportedly held recurring autoreactive clonotypes. Same-patient CSF and blood CD4+ T cell clonotypes included HCRT-specific and TRIB2-specific autoreactive ones.

The sequenced material came from CD45RA- memory CD4+ T cells from PBMCs. This receptor was taken from a human donor with narcolepsy.

CDR3: CASSPTGGGSHEQFF. Here the CDR3 DNA reads TGTGCCAGCTCACCTACTGGCGGGGGAAGTCATGAGCAGTTCTTC. The chain employs TRBV18 and TRBJ2-1; 7 nucleotides agree with TRBD2. In germline, CDR1 is KGHSH, CDR2 LQKENI. This CDR3 has 15 amino acids. The V segment lost 3 bases and the J segment 8 bases; nucleotides outside the gene matches: 10.